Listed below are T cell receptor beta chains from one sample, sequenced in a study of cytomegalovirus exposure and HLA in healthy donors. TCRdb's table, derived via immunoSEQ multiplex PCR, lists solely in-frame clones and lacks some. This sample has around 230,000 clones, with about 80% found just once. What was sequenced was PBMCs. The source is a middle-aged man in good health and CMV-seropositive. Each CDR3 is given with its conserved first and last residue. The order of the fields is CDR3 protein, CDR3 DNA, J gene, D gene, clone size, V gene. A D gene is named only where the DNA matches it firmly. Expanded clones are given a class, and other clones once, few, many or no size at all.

CDR3aa: CAWSPGHSLNTEAFF; CDR3nt: TGTGCCTGGAGTCCGGGACACTCCTTGAACACTGAAGCTTTCTTT; j_gene: TRBJ1-1; d_gene: .; abundance: once; v_gene: TRBV30
CDR3aa: CASSLEVSGSADTQYF; CDR3nt: TGTGCCAGCAGCTTGGAGGTTAGCGGGAGCGCAGATACGCAGTATTTT; j_gene: TRBJ2-3; d_gene: TRBD2; abundance: .; v_gene: TRBV5-6
CDR3aa: CASSQRTGATNEKLFF; CDR3nt: TGTGCCAGCAGCCAACGGACGGGGGCAACTAATGAAAAACTGTTTTTT; j_gene: TRBJ1-4; d_gene: .; abundance: .; v_gene: TRBV28
CDR3aa: CASSQWPGGGEAFF; CDR3nt: TGCGCCAGCAGCCAATGGCCGGGAGGCGGTGAAGCTTTCTTT; j_gene: TRBJ1-1; d_gene: .; abundance: once; v_gene: TRBV4-1
CDR3aa: CASSLASSYEQYF; CDR3nt: TGCGCCAGCAGCTTAGCTAGCTCCTACGAGCAGTACTTC; j_gene: TRBJ2-7; d_gene: .; abundance: .; v_gene: TRBV5-1
CDR3aa: CASSQQGAGTGELFF; CDR3nt: TGTGCCAGCAGTCAACAGGGGGCGGGGACCGGGGAGCTGTTTTTT; j_gene: TRBJ2-2; d_gene: TRBD1; abundance: .; v_gene: TRBV2
CDR3aa: CASSLDRSLEQYF; CDR3nt: TGTGCCAGCAGCTTAGACAGATCTTTGGAGCAGTACTTC; j_gene: TRBJ2-7; d_gene: .; abundance: once; v_gene: TRBV7-8
CDR3aa: CASSPIQPQHF; CDR3nt: TGTGCCAGCAGCCCCATTCAACCCCAGCATTTT; j_gene: TRBJ1-5; d_gene: .; abundance: .; v_gene: TRBV11-2
CDR3aa: CASSLPGLNNEQFF; CDR3nt: TGTGCCAGCAGCTTACCGGGACTCAACAATGAGCAGTTCTTC; j_gene: TRBJ2-1; d_gene: .; abundance: .; v_gene: TRBV7-3
CDR3aa: CASSQDQGTIYEQYF; CDR3nt: TGCGCCAGCAGCCAAGATCAAGGGACAATCTACGAGCAGTACTTC; j_gene: TRBJ2-7; d_gene: .; abundance: few; v_gene: TRBV4-1
CDR3aa: CASKGGLTPSYEQYF; CDR3nt: TGCGCCAGCAAAGGAGGACTAACACCATCCTACGAGCAGTACTTC; j_gene: TRBJ2-7; d_gene: .; abundance: .; v_gene: TRBV5-1
CDR3aa: CASSLRVGQFRAPYEQYF; CDR3nt: TGTGCCAGCAGTTTAAGAGTAGGACAGTTTAGGGCCCCCTACGAGCAGTACTTC; j_gene: TRBJ2-7; d_gene: .; abundance: .; v_gene: TRBV27
CDR3aa: CASRLNRGNTDTQYF; CDR3nt: TGTGCCAGTAGGCTGAACAGGGGAAACACAGATACGCAGTATTTT; j_gene: TRBJ2-3; d_gene: TRBD1; abundance: .; v_gene: TRBV19
CDR3aa: CASSQDPRGGQETQYF; CDR3nt: TGTGCCAGCAGCCAAGATCCGCGAGGTGGCCAAGAGACCCAGTACTTC; j_gene: TRBJ2-5; d_gene: .; abundance: .; v_gene: TRBV14
CDR3aa: CASASGAKGYSPLHF; CDR3nt: TGTGCCAGTGCCTCAGGGGCAAAAGGGTACTCACCCCTCCACTTT; j_gene: TRBJ1-6; d_gene: .; abundance: once; v_gene: TRBV19
CDR3aa: CASSLDRAGTEAFF; CDR3nt: TGTGCCAGCAGCCTGGACAGGGCCGGCACTGAAGCTTTCTTT; j_gene: TRBJ1-1; d_gene: TRBD1; abundance: few; v_gene: TRBV6-5
CDR3aa: CASAESSYNEQFF; CDR3nt: TGTGCCAGCGCGGAGAGCTCCTACAATGAGCAGTTCTTC; j_gene: TRBJ2-1; d_gene: .; abundance: .; v_gene: TRBV7-9
CDR3aa: CASSLDRVAEQFF; CDR3nt: TGTGCCAGCAGTCTGGACAGGGTCGCTGAGCAGTTCTTC; j_gene: TRBJ2-1; d_gene: TRBD1; abundance: .; v_gene: TRBV6-4
CDR3aa: CASSADPWANNEQFF; CDR3nt: TGTGCCAGCAGCGCCGACCCCTGGGCCAATAATGAGCAGTTCTTC; j_gene: TRBJ2-1; d_gene: .; abundance: few; v_gene: TRBV9
CDR3aa: CASSYRQGGTEAFF; CDR3nt: TGTGCCAGCAGTTACCGCCAGGGAGGCACTGAAGCTTTCTTT; j_gene: TRBJ1-1; d_gene: .; abundance: .; v_gene: TRBV6-5
CDR3aa: CASRTGLAASEQYF; CDR3nt: TGTGCCAGCAGAACCGGACTAGCAGCAAGTGAGCAGTACTTC; j_gene: TRBJ2-7; d_gene: TRBD2; abundance: .; v_gene: TRBV6-5
CDR3aa: CASSNNPAGRNTGELFF; CDR3nt: TGTGCTAGCAGCAACAACCCCGCAGGAAGGAACACCGGGGAGCTGTTTTTT; j_gene: TRBJ2-2; d_gene: .; abundance: once; v_gene: TRBV7-7
CDR3aa: CASSLIAGAMGYEQFF; CDR3nt: TGTGCCAGCAGTTTAATTGCGGGAGCAATGGGGTATGAGCAGTTCTTC; j_gene: TRBJ2-1; d_gene: TRBD2; abundance: once; v_gene: TRBV27
CDR3aa: CASSSRPGTGGKTQYF; CDR3nt: TGCGCCAGCAGCTCCCGTCCCGGGACAGGAGGAAAGACCCAGTACTTC; j_gene: TRBJ2-5; d_gene: TRBD1; abundance: .; v_gene: TRBV5-1
CDR3aa: CATSAGQGGTEAFF; CDR3nt: TGTGCCACCAGCGCGGGACAGGGAGGCACTGAAGCTTTCTTT; j_gene: TRBJ1-1; d_gene: TRBD1; abundance: .; v_gene: TRBV15